These 10 T cell receptor beta chains were all obtained from the same sample, sequenced in a study of blood T cell repertoires in COVID-19. The assay was immunoSEQ multiplex PCR, and TCRdb's table has in-frame clones only and misses some. The sample lists roughly 68,000 clones, more than 75% seen once, with around 9.1% in the top ten. Sequencing was performed on PBMCs or T cells enriched from blood (not recorded which). Every receptor here comes from a woman aged 40-49 years who had recovered from COVID-19.

The chain joins TRBV5-1 to TRBJ1-2; D gene unclear. The CDR3 totals 14 residues. Trimming took off 4 bases at V and 4 bases at J, with 14 bases between the two ends. CDR1 and CDR2 (germline): SGHRS, YFSETQ. The CDR3 is CASSLEGLSYGYTF. The CDR3, as DNA: TGCGCCAGCAGCCTTGAAGGACTGAGCTATGGCTACACCTTC.

Sample share makes this clone medium-sized. V gene TRBV6-2 or TRBV6-3 combines with J gene TRBJ2-7, with TRBD1 identical over 11 bases. The CDR3 runs to 15 residues. V lost 4 bases to trimming and J lost 3 bases; unmatched junction nucleotides: 5. The V gene's germline CDR1 is MNHEY and CDR2 SVGEGT. CDR3 in amino acids: CASSSDGTGGYEQYF. CDR3 bases: TGTGCCAGCAGTTCCGACGGGACAGGGGGCTACGAGCAGTACTTC.

V and J are TRBV5-6 and TRBJ2-1, with 9 bases aligning to TRBD1. V shed 2 bases and J 3 bases; nucleotides not matched to a gene: 6. The CDR3 consists of 16 residues. CDR1 and CDR2 (germline): SGHDT, YYEEEE. CDR3: CASSFRTGVGYNEQFF. The CDR3 DNA is TGTGCCAGCAGCTTCCGGACAGGGGTCGGCTACAATGAGCAGTTCTTC.

The rearrangement joins TRBV5-1 to TRBJ2-2; tentatively, D is TRBD2 (6 bases). The CDR3 is 14 amino acids. The ends were cut back, 5 bases at V and 5 bases at J, with 13 bases in the middle. Germline-derived CDR1 and CDR2 are SGHRS and YFSETQ. CDR3 bases: TGCGCCAGCAGTTTCCCCGGGGGAACCGGGGAGCTGTTTTTT. Protein sequence: CASSFPGGTGELFF.

This chain links TRBV5-6 with TRBJ2-7, with D possibly matching TRBD1 (5 bases). The germline V gene encodes CDR1 SGHDT and CDR2 YYEEEE. Trimming removed 1 base at V and 5 bases at J, with 7 bases between. The CDR3 totals 12 residues. CDR3 DNA: TGTGCCAGCAGCTTGATCAGGGACGAGCAGTACTTC. Its protein is CASSLIRDEQYF. The whole variable domain, remainder taken from reference TRBV5-6 and TRBJ2-7, is DAGVTQSPTHLIKTRGQQVTLRCSPKSGHDTVSWYQQALGQGPQFIFQYYEEEERQRGNFPDRFSGHQFPNYSSELNVNALLLGDSALYLCASSLIRDEQYFGPGTRLTVT.

The V call is TRBV11-2, the J call TRBJ2-7, with D unresolved. Trimming removed 4 bases at V and 0 bases at J, with 10 bases between. The CDR3 is 14 amino acids. Germline CDR1 SGHAT, CDR2 FQNNGV. This CDR3 is CASSSSSGSYEQYF. As DNA, the CDR3 is TGTGCCAGCAGCTCCTCTTCAGGCTCCTACGAGCAGTACTTC.

The chain carries TRBV19 and TRBJ1-1, with 11 bases aligning to TRBD1. With 4 bases clipped from V and 4 bases from J, the junction kept 5 bases outside the gene matches. The CDR3 has 15 amino acids. In germline, CDR1 is LNHDA, CDR2 SQIVND (reference sequence). The CDR3 here is CASSTSGQGATEAFF. CDR3 nucleotides: TGTGCCAGTAGTACGTCCGGACAGGGGGCCACTGAAGCTTTCTTT.

The rearrangement joins TRBV6-2 or TRBV6-3 to TRBJ2-5, with D perhaps TRBD2 (6 bases). The CDR3 is 13 residues long. Germline CDR1 reads MNHEY; CDR2 reads SVGEGT. V gave up 6 bases and J gave up 2 bases, with 10 bases separating them. The CDR3 reads CASSRGLQETQYF. The CDR3 nucleotides read TGTGCCAGCAGCCGGGGACTGCAAGAGACCCAGTACTTC.

The V call is TRBV6-5, the J call TRBJ2-7, with unresolved D. Per the germline V gene, CDR1 is MNHEY and CDR2 is SVGAGI. CDR3 length equals 12 residues. The V and J ends lost 2 bases and 6 bases respectively, with 8 bases between them. The CDR3, as DNA: TGTGCCAGCAGTTACCCCAGGTCCGAGCAGTACTTC. Encoded protein: CASSYPRSEQYF.

The chain has TRBV3-1 (or the pseudogene TRBV3-2) and TRBJ1-1; a possible D gene is TRBD1 (5 bases). V gave up 3 bases and J gave up 1 base, with 18 bases separating them. CDR1 and CDR2 (germline): LGHDT, YNNKEL (reference sequence). The CDR3 contains 17 residues. DNA of the CDR3: TGTGCCAGCAGCCAGGACGCGGTCAGGGTTCGGAACACTGAAGCTTTCTTT. This codes for CASSQDAVRVRNTEAFF.